The rows below give T cell receptor beta chains drawn from one sample of a study of blood T cell repertoires in COVID-19. Profiling relied on immunoSEQ multiplex PCR, and the TCRdb table lists in-frame clones only, not all of them. The sample yields about 150,000 clones, around 83% seen once. Specimen: peripheral blood. These receptors originate from an older woman with COVID-19, enrolled during active disease. CDR3s include the opening cysteine and the closing phenylalanine or tryptophan. A D gene is named only where the DNA matches it firmly. Clone size appears in some rows only: once, few, many, or a class for an expanded clone.

j_call d_call clone_size v_call cdr3_aa cdr3_nt
TRBJ1-1 . . TRBV19 CASSIVGIMNTEAFF TGTGCCAGTAGTATAGTCGGGATAATGAACACTGAAGCTTTCTTT
TRBJ1-5 TRBD1 . TRBV19 CASLLRQGSNQPQHF TGTGCCAGTTTATTAAGACAGGGCAGCAATCAGCCCCAGCATTTT
TRBJ1-1 . . TRBV11-2 CASSLAGGSAFF TGTGCCAGCAGCTTAGCTGGTGGGAGTGCTTTCTTT
TRBJ1-1 . . TRBV10-1 CASRAGVNTEAFF TGCGCCAGCAGGGCAGGGGTGAACACTGAAGCTTTCTTT
TRBJ2-7 TRBD2 . TRBV19 CARQAGAYEQYF TGTGCCAGACAAGCGGGGGCCTACGAGCAGTACTTC
TRBJ2-2 . . TRBV7-9 CASSLASKNTGELFF TGTGCCAGCAGCTTAGCGAGCAAGAACACCGGGGAGCTGTTTTTT
TRBJ2-3 . . TRBV6-5 CASSASGSGTDTQYF TGTGCCAGCAGCGCCTCGGGGAGCGGCACAGATACGCAGTATTTT
TRBJ1-6 . . TRBV18 CASSPNGGGLNSPLHF TGTGCCAGCTCACCAAATGGGGGCGGCCTAAATTCACCCCTCCACTTT
TRBJ1-2 TRBD1 . TRBV7-2 CASSFGQGGHGYTF TGTGCCAGCAGCTTCGGCCAGGGGGGTCATGGCTACACCTTC
TRBJ1-3 . . TRBV7-6 CASSLVGEGGNTIYF TGTGCCAGCAGCTTAGTCGGGGAAGGGGGAAACACCATATATTTT
TRBJ2-4 TRBD1 . TRBV3-1/TRBV3-2 CASRQNRGLSNIQYF TGTGCCAGCAGACAGAACAGGGGGCTCTCCAACATTCAGTACTTC
TRBJ2-2 . . TRBV7-9 CASSPGVLGTGELFF TGTGCCAGCAGCCCAGGGGTGCTAGGGACCGGGGAGCTGTTTTTT
TRBJ1-1 TRBD1 . TRBV29-1 CSTSGQGAEAFF TGCAGCACTTCGGGACAGGGGGCTGAAGCTTTCTTT
TRBJ1-5 TRBD1 . TRBV9 CASSVGWDRNQPQHF TGTGCCAGCAGCGTAGGGTGGGACAGAAATCAGCCCCAGCATTTT
TRBJ1-3 . . TRBV6-1 CASSEIGLWAEQGNTIYF TGTGCCAGCAGTGAAATAGGCCTCTGGGCAGAGCAAGGAAACACCATATATTTT
TRBJ1-2 TRBD1 once TRBV9 CASSVARDRANYGYTF TGTGCCAGCAGCGTAGCTCGGGACAGAGCTAACTATGGCTACACCTTC
TRBJ2-6 . once TRBV3-1/TRBV3-2 CASSQSGASGANVLTF TGTGCCAGCAGCCAATCGGGAGCTTCTGGGGCCAACGTCCTGACTTTC